This T cell receptor beta chain was retrieved from a study of cytomegalovirus exposure and HLA in healthy donors. The study, taken as a whole, reports: In a later analysis, common viral pathogens appeared linked to several of the most significant clusters.

Healthy people donating bone marrow made up the donors. PCR was performed using 60 Vbeta and 13 Jbeta primers. The method was immunoSEQ multiplex PCR; TCRdb's version includes in-frame clones alone and lacks a portion of them. This sample has some 190,000 clones, with roughly 80% found just once. The length of the CDR3 is 15 residues. V was pared by 2 bases and J by 1 base, with 10 bases between. The germline V gene has CDR1 MRHNA and CDR2 SNTAGT. Points on this clone: As yet, its antigen is unknown.

This sequence originates from a woman in her 30s in good health and CMV-seropositive. The sequenced sample consisted of PBMCs. This rearrangement joins TRBV6-4 to TRBJ2-3; a possible D gene is TRBD1 (6 bases). CDR3 nucleotide sequence: TGTGCCAGCAGTGACAACAGGGCGGGCACAGATACGCAGTATTTT. Protein: CASSDNRAGTDTQYF.